This T cell receptor beta chain was retrieved from a study of blood T cell repertoires in COVID-19. Trimming took 4 bases from V and 7 from J, leaving 15 bases between them. CDR3 length: 14 amino acids. Germline CDR1 SGDLS, CDR2 YYNGEE. Assay used: immunoSEQ multiplex PCR; TCRdb lists only in-frame clones, some missing. The sample includes about 250,000 clones, over 75% seen only once; the top ten take approximately 9.6%. The receptor comes from a woman between 50 and 59 years old with acute COVID-19. V is TRBV9 and J is TRBJ1-5; tentatively, D is TRBD1 (6 bases). The specimen sequenced was PBMCs or T cells enriched from blood (not recorded which). The DNA of the CDR3 is TGTGCCAGCAGCCGAGATACTACAGGGCAGCCCCAGCATTTT. Protein sequence: CASSRDTTGQPQHF.